The rows below give T cell receptor beta chains drawn from one sample of a study of shared clonotypes between healthy human individuals. Assay: immunoSEQ multiplex PCR; the TCRdb copy retains only in-frame clones and omits some. The sample consists of millions of clones, 85% to 95% of them appearing once. Source material: naive CD4+ T cells sorted from blood. The source is a man between 18 and 29 years old in good health. CDR3s include the opening cysteine and the closing phenylalanine or tryptophan. D genes are given only for firm matches. Some rows mark clone size as missing; the rest say once, few, many or name a class of expanded clone.

DNA	CDR3	V	D	J	size
TGTGCCAGCAGTGCGCTGACCGGAGGGGGGGACCAAGAGACCCAGTACTTC	CASSALTGGGDQETQYF	TRBV2	-	TRBJ2-5	-
TGTGCCAGCTCACCACTGGGACAAGGATTGGAGCAGTACTTC	CASSPLGQGLEQYF	TRBV18	-	TRBJ2-5	-
TGTGCCAGCAGCTTGGCCCACGGTGACATTCAGTACTTC	CASSLAHGDIQYF	TRBV5-4	-	TRBJ2-4	-
TGTGCCAGCAGCTCCGGGCCTTCACACAATGAGCAGTTCTTC	CASSSGPSHNEQFF	TRBV7-2	-	TRBJ2-1	-
TGTGCCAGCAGTGGGCAATGGGGGGGGCTGAATAATCAGCCCCAGCATTTT	CASSGQWGGLNNQPQHF	TRBV6-1	-	TRBJ1-5	-
TGTGCCAGCATTAACGGACACGCTTGGGAGCAGTACTTC	CASINGHAWEQYF	TRBV6-1	-	TRBJ2-7	-
TGTGCCAGCAGTCCTCAGGGTAACAATGAGCAGTTCTTC	CASSPQGNNEQFF	TRBV27	-	TRBJ2-1	-
TGTGCCAGCAGCACTCGACGTCTTGGGCAAGAGACCCAGTACTTC	CASSTRRLGQETQYF	TRBV25-1	-	TRBJ2-5	-
TGTGCCAGCAGTGAATCTCCGGGACAGAGCAAAATCAACTATGGCTACACCTTC	CASSESPGQSKINYGYTF	TRBV2	TRBD1	TRBJ1-2	-
TGTGCCACCCATAGAGGGAGGAATACTGAAGCTTTCTTT	CATHRGRNTEAFF	TRBV6-5	-	TRBJ1-1	-
TGTGCCAGCAGAAGGGACAGGGTTCATGGCTACACCTTC	CASRRDRVHGYTF	TRBV6-5	TRBD1	TRBJ1-2	-
TGTGCCAGCAGCTTAGATGCAGGTCAAGAGACCCAGTACTTC	CASSLDAGQETQYF	TRBV7-2	-	TRBJ2-5	-
TGCGCCAGCAGCTTGATGCCCAGGGCCATGAACACTGAAGCTTTCTTT	CASSLMPRAMNTEAFF	TRBV5-1	-	TRBJ1-1	-
TGTGCCAGCAGCTTAGTGTTGACAGGGAAAGGTCAGCCCCAGCATTTT	CASSLVLTGKGQPQHF	TRBV7-2	TRBD1	TRBJ1-5	-
TGTGCCAGCAGCTTAGGCATTAGCGCTAGCGGGAGTGGGGAGACCCAGTACTTC	CASSLGISASGSGETQYF	TRBV7-2	TRBD2	TRBJ2-5	-
TGTGCCAGCAGTTCCTGGACTAGGGGAGGGGACAATGAGCAGTTCTTC	CASSSWTRGGDNEQFF	TRBV7-6	TRBD2	TRBJ2-1	-
TGCGCCAGCAGCTTGTGGGCTAGCGGGAGCGGCGAGCAGTACTTC	CASSLWASGSGEQYF	TRBV5-1	TRBD2	TRBJ2-7	-
TGTGCCTCCCAGGGTTCCTACGAGCAGTACTTC	CASQGSYEQYF	TRBV30	-	TRBJ2-7	-
TGCGCCAGCAGTATCCTAGCGGGGGCACTCACAGATACGCAGTATTTT	CASSILAGALTDTQYF	TRBV5-1	TRBD2	TRBJ2-3	-
TGTGCCAGTAGCTCCTCCGCCGGAAGGCAGCCCCAGCATTTT	CASSSSAGRQPQHF	TRBV19	-	TRBJ1-5	-
TGTGCCAGCAGTTACGCCGGGGGGGCAGGATTTAATGAGCAGTTCTTC	CASSYAGGAGFNEQFF	TRBV6-5	TRBD2	TRBJ2-1	-
TGTGCCAGCAGCTTAAGGATCGGGACAGGGTCGCGAAGGAGCTACGAGCAGTACTTC	CASSLRIGTGSRRSYEQYF	TRBV7-9	TRBD1	TRBJ2-7	once
TGTGCCAGCAGCGGAAACAAGAACTATGGCTACACCTTC	CASSGNKNYGYTF	TRBV9	-	TRBJ1-2	-
TGCGCCAGCAGCTTGTCTGGGGGGACGGGAGAGACCCAGTACTTC	CASSLSGGTGETQYF	TRBV5-1	-	TRBJ2-5	once
TGTGCCTGGAGTCCCGGGGAGCTAGGCTACACCTTC	CAWSPGELGYTF	TRBV30	-	TRBJ1-2	-
TGCGCCAGCAGCCTAGTTAGGAACACCGGGGAGCTGTTTTTT	CASSLVRNTGELFF	TRBV4-3	-	TRBJ2-2	-
TGCGCCAGCACCAAGGGGGGGACAGGCGGCGAGCAGTACTTC	CASTKGGTGGEQYF	TRBV5-1	-	TRBJ2-7	-
TGCGCCAGCAGCCAAGATGTGGCAGGGCCACTCTCTGGAAACACCATATATTTT	CASSQDVAGPLSGNTIYF	TRBV4-1	-	TRBJ1-3	-
TGCGCCAGCAGCCGGGACTTCTACAATGAGCAGTTCTTC	CASSRDFYNEQFF	TRBV5-1	-	TRBJ2-1	-
TGCGCCAGCAGCCAAGATCCCGGGGTCCCTTACGAGCAGTACTTC	CASSQDPGVPYEQYF	TRBV4-3	-	TRBJ2-7	-
TGCGCCAGCAGTGAGTCGCGACTAGCGGGAAACACAGATACGCAGTATTTT	CASSESRLAGNTDTQYF	TRBV10-1	TRBD2	TRBJ2-3	-
TGTGCCAGCAGCGATGACCTCAATCAGCCCCAGCATTTT	CASSDDLNQPQHF	TRBV2	-	TRBJ1-5	-
TGTGCCAGTAGTGCTCGGAGGGACAGGGGAGCTAACTATGGCTACACCTTC	CASSARRDRGANYGYTF	TRBV19	TRBD1	TRBJ1-2	-
TGTGCCAGCAGTGAAGTGTCCGAGAACACTGAAGCTTTCTTT	CASSEVSENTEAFF	TRBV6-1	-	TRBJ1-1	once
TGTGCCAGCAGCTTGATATCAGGGAATATCAACGAGCAGTACTTC	CASSLISGNINEQYF	TRBV5-6	-	TRBJ2-7	once
TGTGCCTGGCGGCGAGCGGGGGGGCCTATAGGAGATACGCAGTATTTT	CAWRRAGGPIGDTQYF	TRBV30	TRBD2	TRBJ2-3	few
TGTGCCAGCAGGAGTTTCCCGAAGCAGGGTAGAAATTCACCCCTCCACTTT	CASRSFPKQGRNSPLHF	TRBV14	-	TRBJ1-6	-
TGTGCCAGCAGGCCCGGATCAGGCTCACCCCTCCACTTT	CASRPGSGSPLHF	TRBV2	-	TRBJ1-6	-
TGTGCCAGCAGCGTGGCAGTGAACTATGGCTACACCTTC	CASSVAVNYGYTF	TRBV9	-	TRBJ1-2	-
TGTGCCAGCCGGACAGGGGGCGTGTACGAGCAGTACTTC	CASRTGGVYEQYF	TRBV6-1	TRBD1	TRBJ2-7	-